This is a list of T cell receptor beta chains from one sample in a study of T cells expressing NK-cell markers. TCRdb re-analyzed the 5' RACE reads; it lists each CDR3 protein once, without DNA. The sample shows approximately 440,000 distinct CDR3 sequences, and over 1.3% sits with its ten largest clones. Sequencing was carried out using blood T cells: a sorted CD56 or NKG2C T cell subset, CD4+ or CD8+ T cells, or bulk PBMC T cells (not recorded which). Source of these receptors: a woman aged 50 to 65 in good health. Each CDR3 is given with its conserved first and last residue.

v_gene	j_gene	CDR3aa
TRBV5-1	TRBJ2-1	CASKGGLGDYNEQFF
TRBV15	TRBJ2-7	CATSRDPTSGLLGNEQYF
TRBV14	TRBJ2-1	CASSQEGTFNEQFF
TRBV7-9	TRBJ1-3	CASSLSGQNTIYF
TRBV11-1	TRBJ2-3	CASTRLGSDTQYF
TRBV7-9	TRBJ1-4	CASSLRGQGIEKLFF
TRBV2	TRBJ1-1	CASSEIWQGEAFF
TRBV11-2	TRBJ2-1	CASSLKAGTHNEQFF
TRBV5-1	TRBJ2-2	CASSLVSTRVTGELFF
TRBV18	TRBJ2-3	CASSPERTRTDTQYF
TRBV28	TRBJ2-2	CASSLRQGGSWTGELFF
TRBV7-2	TRBJ2-5	CASSLYRGAGETQYF
TRBV14	TRBJ1-1	CASSQDHGAGPIEAFF
TRBV7-2	TRBJ1-6	CASSLGQGSYNSPLHF
TRBV25-1	TRBJ1-2	CASSESGGYTF